A selection of T cell receptor beta chains follows, all from one sample in a study of T cells after yellow fever vaccination. TCRdb processed the 5' RACE reads anew with MiXCR; each CDR3 protein has one entry. The sample has a few hundred thousand distinct CDR3 sequences; roughly 13% are singletons. The source was CD4+ T cells sorted from PBMCs, collected 45 days after the yellow fever booster vaccination. The receptors come from a young man who received the YFV17D yellow fever vaccine. Both conserved end residues are part of each CDR3. Each record gives: D gene, V gene, J gene, clone size, CDR3 DNA, CDR3 protein. D genes are given only for firm matches. Expanded clones get a size class; other rows say once, few or many, or leave the size out.

-,TRBV10-3,TRBJ1-5,-,TGTGCCATCAGTGCGTACCCTCCGATGATGGCCAACCCATCGCCCCAGCATTTT,CAISAYPPMMANPSPQHF
TRBD2,TRBV4-2,TRBJ2-5,few,TGTGCCAGCAGCCACAGGGCGGGGGGAGAGACCCAGTACTTC,CASSHRAGGETQYF
TRBD1,TRBV15,TRBJ2-5,-,TGTGCCACCAGCAGAGATTTGGGGACAGAAGAGACCCAGTACTTC,CATSRDLGTEETQYF
-,TRBV20-1,TRBJ1-5,-,TGCAGTGTAAACCGGGCCTTGAATCAGCCCCAGCATTTT,CSVNRALNQPQHF
TRBD2,TRBV6-5,TRBJ2-7,many,TGTGCCAGCAAACCTAGACGGGAGGGCCGCTACGAGCAGTACTTC,CASKPRREGRYEQYF
-,TRBV12-3/TRBV12-4,TRBJ2-2,few,TGTGCCAGCAGGGGGCCTTCCGCGAACACCGGGGAGCTGTTTTTT,CASRGPSANTGELFF
TRBD1,TRBV6-2/TRBV6-3,TRBJ2-7,-,TGTGCCAGCAGTTACTCGATCGGCGGGCTGCGGGACAGGGAGTTC,CASSYSIGGLRDREF
TRBD2,TRBV10-3,TRBJ2-1,-,TGTGCCATCAGGGCTAGCGGGAGCTACAATGAGCAGTTCTTC,CAIRASGSYNEQFF
TRBD2,TRBV2,TRBJ2-1,-,TGTGCCAGCAGCGTCGGGACTAGCCAGGGCAATGAGCAGTTCTTC,CASSVGTSQGNEQFF
-,TRBV2,TRBJ2-2,-,TGTGCCAGCAATAGAGAAAACACCGGGGAGCTGTTTTTT,CASNRENTGELFF
-,TRBV6-2/TRBV6-3,TRBJ1-5,few,TGTGCCAGCGGTCGGGCGTTACCGCCCCAGCATTTT,CASGRALPPQHF
TRBD1,TRBV7-3,TRBJ2-7,few,TGTGCCAGCAGCCCACTGGGACAGGGGTTGGGGGAGCAGTACTTC,CASSPLGQGLGEQYF
-,TRBV12-3/TRBV12-4,TRBJ2-2,-,TGTGCCGAGTCGCGGTTCCCGAACACCGGGGAGCTGTTTTTT,CAESRFPNTGELFF
TRBD2,TRBV27,TRBJ2-7,-,TGTGCCAGCAGTTTCTCGACTAGCGTGAACTACGAGCAGTACTTC,CASSFSTSVNYEQYF
TRBD2,TRBV20-1,TRBJ2-5,-,TGCAGTGGCCAGACTAGCGGGGGCCAGGGGACCCAATACTTC,CSGQTSGGQGTQYF
TRBD2,TRBV7-9,TRBJ2-7,-,TGTGCCAGCAGCTTGGGACTAGCGGTGATACCCTACGAGCAGTACTTC,CASSLGLAVIPYEQYF
TRBD2,TRBV7-2,TRBJ2-7,few,TGTGCCAGCAGCCGTGGTAGCGGGAACCGTTACGAGCAGTACTTC,CASSRGSGNRYEQYF
TRBD2,TRBV29-1,TRBJ2-6,-,TGCAGCGTTTCGGTACTAGCGGGAGGCTCTGGGGCCAACGTCCTGACTTTC,CSVSVLAGGSGANVLTF
-,TRBV5-1,TRBJ2-6,-,TGCGCCAGCAGCTTGCAGGGGACCTCTGGGGCCAACGTCCTGACTTTC,CASSLQGTSGANVLTF
TRBD2,TRBV9,TRBJ2-7,few,TGTGCCAGCAGCGTAGGGGCTGGGGGGACTAGCGGAGCGCAGTACTTC,CASSVGAGGTSGAQYF
-,TRBV5-4,TRBJ2-2,few,TGTGCCAGCAGCTTTTCTGCCGGGGAGCTGTTTTTT,CASSFSAGELFF
-,TRBV10-1,TRBJ2-3,many,TGCGCCAGCAGTGAGTTCAGGTCCACAGATACGCAGTATTTT,CASSEFRSTDTQYF
-,TRBV21-1,TRBJ2-7,-,TGTGCCATTTCTCTGGGGGAGGGAACTTACGAGCAGTACTTC,CAISLGEGTYEQYF
-,TRBV20-1,TRBJ2-5,many,TGCACCCCTACTACCGCCAGTGAGACCCAGTACTTC,CTPTTASETQYF
-,TRBV18,TRBJ2-7,once,TGTGCCAGCTCACCAAGGCTAGGGAACGAGCAGTACTTC,CASSPRLGNEQYF
TRBD1,TRBV28,TRBJ2-5,few,TGTGCCAGCAGTTCGGACAGGTTCCAAGAGACCCAGTACTTC,CASSSDRFQETQYF
-,TRBV15,TRBJ2-7,-,TGTGCCACCAGCAGGGGCAGGGTCTCCTACGAGCAGTACTTC,CATSRGRVSYEQYF
-,TRBV7-6,TRBJ2-5,-,TGTGCCAGCAGCAACTCCTGGGGGACCCAGTACTTC,CASSNSWGTQYF
TRBD2,TRBV20-1,TRBJ2-5,-,TGCAGTGCTAGACTAGCGGGAGCCGAGACCCAGTACTTC,CSARLAGAETQYF
TRBD2,TRBV5-1,TRBJ2-7,many,TGCGCCAGCAGCTTGGTCGCGACTAGCGGGAGCTACGAGCAGTACTTC,CASSLVATSGSYEQYF
-,TRBV5-8,TRBJ1-2,-,TGTGCCAGCAGCTTGGACGGGGGTGCTCACTATGGCTACACCTTC,CASSLDGGAHYGYTF
TRBD1,TRBV5-1,TRBJ2-2,-,TGCGCCAGCTACCAGGGGGCGGACACCGGGGAGCTGTTTTTT,CASYQGADTGELFF
-,TRBV6-5,TRBJ2-2,-,TGTGCCAGCAGTTACGGGCCAGGGGCGAACACCGGGGAGCTGTTTTTT,CASSYGPGANTGELFF
TRBD2,TRBV5-6,TRBJ2-7,-,TGTGCCAGCAGCGAGGGACTAGCGGGACGAACCTACGAGCAGTACTTC,CASSEGLAGRTYEQYF
-,TRBV7-6,TRBJ2-3,few,TGTGCCAGCAGTTCAACCGGGACATGGGATGATACGCAGTATTTT,CASSSTGTWDDTQYF
-,TRBV4-1,TRBJ2-7,-,TGCGCCAGCAGCCAACCGGGGGTTGGCGAGCAGTACTTC,CASSQPGVGEQYF
-,TRBV10-3,TRBJ2-2,few,TGTGCCACCAAACAACAACAGCGGGCCGGGGAGCTGTTTTTT,CATKQQQRAGELFF
-,TRBV7-2,TRBJ2-7,-,TGTGCCAGCAGCTTAGCGCGGGCCTCTTCCGAGCAGTACTTC,CASSLARASSEQYF
-,TRBV12-3/TRBV12-4,TRBJ2-3,-,TGTGCCAGCAGTTCTCCGGGACTGAGCACAGATACGCAGTATTTT,CASSSPGLSTDTQYF
TRBD1,TRBV6-5,TRBJ1-6,few,TGTGCCAGCAGTAACCGACAGGGCGTTTCCCGAAATTCACCCCTCCACTTT,CASSNRQGVSRNSPLHF
-,TRBV6-2/TRBV6-3,TRBJ2-3,-,TGTGCCAGCAGTTACTCGGGGACGTCAGATACGCAGTATTTT,CASSYSGTSDTQYF
-,TRBV28,TRBJ2-7,few,TGTGCCAGCAGTAGGCTTTGGGGCCCTTCCTACGAGCAGTACTTC,CASSRLWGPSYEQYF
TRBD2,TRBV20-1,TRBJ2-5,-,TGCAGTGCTACGGGACTAGCGGGAGGGCCGTTGGGGACCCAGTACTTC,CSATGLAGGPLGTQYF
TRBD2,TRBV6-1,TRBJ2-1,-,TGTGCCAGCAGTGTCGGGGGGGTGACAGCCAGTGAGCAGTTCTTC,CASSVGGVTASEQFF
-,TRBV21-1,TRBJ2-7,-,TGTGCCAGCAGCGAACAGGGGGCCCCCTACGAGCAGTACTTC,CASSEQGAPYEQYF
-,TRBV6-6,TRBJ2-7,few,TGTGCCAGCAGTAACCTAGGAACCGAGCAGTACTTC,CASSNLGTEQYF
-,TRBV12-3/TRBV12-4,TRBJ2-1,-,TGTGCCAGCAGCTATAGGGGGGGCGGGAGCATTGAGCAGTTCTTC,CASSYRGGGSIEQFF
TRBD2,TRBV3-1,TRBJ2-1,many,TGTGCCAGCAGTAGGTGGGAGGGCCGGGCCTACAATGAGCAGTTCTTC,CASSRWEGRAYNEQFF
-,TRBV7-2,TRBJ2-5,few,TGTGCCAGCAGCTTAGGGGACCTGCGGATGGAGACCCAGTACTTC,CASSLGDLRMETQYF
-,TRBV3-1,TRBJ2-5,few,TGTGCCAGCAGCCACAACGGTGAGACCCAGTACTTC,CASSHNGETQYF